Reported below is one TCR beta chain. Its antigen specificity is not known. The input lacks base qualities; no much larger clone sits a single base away. This specimen belongs to a study of Ad26.COV2.S vaccination and SARS-CoV-2 variants (dated by TCRdb to about 2021). With respect to the entire study: Vaccine-arm donors came from COV1001, a multicentre, randomized, double-blind, placebo-controlled phase I-IIa trial of Ad26.COV2.S in healthy adults. Sequencing of the TCRbeta repertoire served to evaluate the specificity and breadth of SARS-CoV-2-reactive T cell receptors following Ad26.COV2.S vaccination. Ad26.COV2.S was administered intramuscularly at a dose of 5x10^10 or 1x10^11 viral particles, either as one shot or as two shots given 56 days apart. Participants in the trial were split at random into five groups of five each, receiving low-dose or high-dose Ad26.COV2.S once or twice, or else placebo on both occasions. Investigators did not know the trial group allocation while performing experiments and assessing outcomes. The TCR-sequenced set comprised approximately 32 samples: around 20 Ad26.COV2.S vaccine recipients, 5 placebo recipients and 8 SARS-CoV-2 convalescent individuals.

Results the study describes overall, beyond this receptor: Comparable non-spike TCR breadth was observed between vaccine and placebo recipients, consistent with only spike being contained in the vaccine. Comparing responses between vaccine doses or regimens was not something the study was powered to do. After vaccination, substantial breadth of spike-specific CD8+ and CD4+ T cell responses was reported. It was noted by the authors that total T cell responses may have been underestimated by the TCR breadth and depth analyses. Spike-specific TCR breadth was higher in Ad26.COV2.S recipients than in placebo recipients (P = 0.0014).

The germline V gene (reference sequence) sets CDR1 to SGHNT and CDR2 to YYREEE. Relative to germline, V is missing 1 base and J is missing 2 bases, with 4 bases of the junction outside any gene match. The CDR3 spans 16 residues, from the cysteine through the phenylalanine. Only the CDR3 DNA stays, 48 bases, in frame from base 1. In the paper's terms, the treatment or condition label means: about 20 received Ad26.COV2.S at low or high dose, single or two shots; about 5 received placebo; per-sample allocation not given. Repertoires of vaccine and placebo recipients were sequenced from samples collected on day 63 after the first injection. Cohort 1b enrolled 20 to 30 adults aged 18-55 years at a single site in Boston, USA, between 29 July and 7 August 2020. Ad26.COV2.S was a replication-incompetent adenovirus type 26 vector that expressed a prefusion-stabilized SARS-CoV-2 spike protein derived from the original Wuhan strain.

TCRbeta CDR3 regions were sequenced with the immunoSEQ Assay. After extraction, genomic DNA underwent amplification by bias-controlled multiplex PCR, followed by high-throughput sequencing. As for the authors' bioinformatics: To quantify the absolute abundance of every unique TCRbeta CDR3 region, sequences were collapsed and filtered. Usable DNA was measured by amplifying reference genes present in all nucleated cells, and TCRbeta template counts were normalized to that usable DNA to estimate T cell fraction. Repertoire TCRs were annotated as SARS-CoV-2-specific by exact matching of V gene, CDR3 amino acid sequence and J gene to a known reactive TCR set. The reference SARS-CoV-2 TCR set came from MIRA and was filtered for enrichment in COVID-19-positive ImmuneCODE repertoires, removing public or cross-reactive TCRs. Drawing on the MIRA antigens, annotated TCRs were analysed further at the level of specific ORF or position within ORF. Breadth was defined as annotated unique rearrangements over total unique productive rearrangements; depth was the summed frequency of those rearrangements. TCR breadth was compared between groups using two-sided Wilcoxon rank-sum tests. The clones in this table, taken by TCRdb from immuneACCESS, are in-frame only. Not every clone is retained; where verified, under half of the shortfall comes from an unresolved V gene, and the cause of the rest is unknown. Clone size and V and J calls were adopted from that table, with D and trimming inferred from the DNA. The table for this sample lists around 300,000 clones; approximately 86% of them were counted only once. The ten largest clones represent about 10% of the sample.

The sample consisted of peripheral blood, taken in a trial of Ad26.COV2.S vaccine versus placebo. This TCR came from a person between 18 and 65 years old who received the Ad26.COV2.S COVID-19 vaccine or a placebo. The rearrangement joined TRBV5-4 to TRBJ2-2, with 8 middle bases fitting TRBD1. The CDR3 amino acid sequence is: CASSLLGQGNTGELFF. Here is the DNA: TGTGCCAGCAGCTTGCTCGGACAGGGCAACACCGGGGAGCTGTTTTTT.